This T cell receptor beta chain was identified during a study of cytomegalovirus exposure and HLA in healthy donors. V shed 0 bases and J shed 4 bases, with 15 bases lying between them. The CDR3 has 16 amino acids. The germline V gene encodes CDR1 MNHNS and CDR2 SASEGT. Primers for the PCR totalled 60 Vbeta and 13 Jbeta. Assay used: immunoSEQ multiplex PCR; TCRdb lists only in-frame clones, some missing. The data contain some 100,000 clones, about 79% of them singletons. Healthy bone marrow donors supplied every sample. This TCR came from a male donor in good health and CMV-seropositive. The rearrangement joins TRBV6-1 to TRBJ1-2, with D perhaps TRBD1 (5 bases). The sample was PBMCs. The CDR3 sequence is CASSEAGLKNVYGYTF. The DNA for the CDR3 is TGTGCCAGCAGTGAAGCGGGACTGAAGAACGTCTATGGCTACACCTTC.